The source of this T cell receptor (beta chain) is a study of regulatory T cells in long-lasting Graves disease. The study's findings and limits: There were preferences for TRBV28, TRBJ1-2 and TRBJ2-5 in persistent disease.

Time point indicated: newly diagnosed GD, antithyroid drugs for less than 3 months. From RNA extracted from PBMCs, the TCR library was made. This CDR3 is 15 amino acids long. V gave up 2 bases and J gave up 7 bases, with 15 bases separating them. This clonotype appeared many times. Its specificity is unknown. Arm-PCR of CDR3 regions with iRepertoire HTBI primers generated TCR beta libraries. Via MiXCR, TCRdb re-called the multiplex PCR reads, giving one row per CDR3 protein. Of more than 300,000 distinct CDR3 sequences detected, 12% appear once; the ten largest clones hold 18%. These same data were also listed under a study on T cells in Graves' hyperthyroidism and ophthalmopathy. This second study notes: Ophthalmopathy onset followed model prediction by a median about seven months.

V usage is TRBV12-3 or TRBV12-4 and J usage is TRBJ2-1; D gene uncertain. The input for sequencing was peripheral blood mononuclear cells (PBMCs), taken at new diagnosis, from a patient treated with antithyroid drugs. This sequence originates from a woman between 18 and 29 years old with Graves disease. Here the CDR3 reads CASSLRSELGNEQFF. As DNA, the CDR3 is TGTGCCAGCAGTTTACGGTCAGAATTAGGAAATGAGCAGTTCTTC.